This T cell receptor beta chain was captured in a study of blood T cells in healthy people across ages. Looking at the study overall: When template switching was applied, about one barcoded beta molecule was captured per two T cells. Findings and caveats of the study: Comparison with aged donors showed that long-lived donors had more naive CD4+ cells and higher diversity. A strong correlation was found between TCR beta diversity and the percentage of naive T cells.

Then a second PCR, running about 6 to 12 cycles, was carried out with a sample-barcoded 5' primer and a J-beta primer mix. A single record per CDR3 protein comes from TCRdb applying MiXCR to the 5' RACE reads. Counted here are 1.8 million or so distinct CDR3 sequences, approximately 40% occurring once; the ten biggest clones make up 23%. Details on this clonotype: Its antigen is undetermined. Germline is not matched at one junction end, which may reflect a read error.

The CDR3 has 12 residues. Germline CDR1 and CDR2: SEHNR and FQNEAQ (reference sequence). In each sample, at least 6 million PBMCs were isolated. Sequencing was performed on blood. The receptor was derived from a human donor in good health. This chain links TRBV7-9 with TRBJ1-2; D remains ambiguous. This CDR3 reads CASRLEDLGYTF. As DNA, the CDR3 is TGTGCCAGCCGCTTGGAGGATTTAGGCTACACCTTC.